The 28 T cell receptor beta chains below come from one sample, sequenced in a study of blood T cell repertoires in COVID-19. Repertoires were generated with immunoSEQ multiplex PCR, while TCRdb's copy carries only in-frame clones and drops some. The data show more than 90,000 clones, 85% to 95% seen once. The sample was peripheral blood. The receptor source for this set is a man in his fifties or sixties with active COVID-19.

The chain employs TRBV29-1 and TRBJ1-2; TRBD1 might be the D (6 bases). V shed 6 bases and J shed 2 bases, with 13 bases lying between them. There are 13 residues in the CDR3. Germline assignment: CDR1 SQVTM and CDR2 ANQGSEA. The CDR3 DNA is TGCAGCGTCGCCAGGGACAAAAACTATGGCTACACCTTC. Its protein is CSVARDKNYGYTF. The full variable domain, in which reference TRBV29-1 and TRBJ1-2 provide the parts outside the CDR3, is SAVISQKPSRDICQRGTSLTIQCQVDSQVTMMFWYRQQPGQSLTLIATANQGSEATYESGFVIDKFPISRPNLTFSTLTVSNMSPEDSSIYLCSVARDKNYGYTFGSGTRLTVV.

This chain links TRBV5-1 with TRBJ2-5; the D is unclear. Trimming removed 4 bases from V and 3 bases from J, with 4 bases in between. The CDR3 sequence is 11 residues long. Per germline, CDR1 SGHRS and CDR2 YFSETQ. This CDR3 reads CASSAEETQYF. The CDR3 bases are TGCGCCAGCAGCGCGGAAGAGACCCAGTACTTC.

In DNA form, the CDR3 reads TGTGCCAGCAGCCTTGAAAGGACAGCGGGAGGGACAGGGGAGCTGTTTTTT. Translating it yields CASSLERTAGGTGELFF. The chain employs TRBV7-8 and TRBJ2-2, with 10 bases aligning to TRBD2. There are 17 residues in the CDR3. Germline V gene sequence: CDR1 SGHVS, CDR2 FQNEAQ. V shed 5 bases and J 8 bases; nucleotides not matched to a gene: 14.

The CDR3 here is CASSLGGGPFQYF. The DNA for the CDR3 is TGTGCCAGCAGCTTAGGGGGGGGCCCCTTCCAGTACTTC. The rearrangement joins TRBV7-2 to TRBJ2-5; D perhaps matches TRBD2 (7 bases). V was trimmed by 1 base and J by 10 bases, leaving 13 bases between them. The germline V gene has CDR1 SGHTA and CDR2 FQGNSA. The CDR3 has 13 amino acids.

This chain uses TRBV19 with TRBJ2-7; TRBD2 aligns across 8 bases. Germline CDR1 is LNHDA and CDR2 is SQIVND (reference sequence). The CDR3 length is 13 residues. Losses at the gene ends were 7 bases for V and 7 bases for J; bases not matched to a gene: 9. CDR3 coding DNA: TGTGCCAGTATGGGTAGCGGGACGTGGGAGCAGTACTTC. Encoded protein: CASMGSGTWEQYF.

The chain recombines TRBV11-2 with TRBJ1-6; perhaps TRBD1 as D (5 bases). The V gene lost 2 bases and the J gene lost 0 bases, with 11 bases spanning the gap. CDR1 is SGHAT and CDR2 is FQNNGV in the germline V gene. The CDR3 has 17 residues. In DNA, the CDR3 is TGTGCCAGCAGCTTATCCCCCAGGGTCTCCTATAATTCACCCCTCCACTTT. As protein: CASSLSPRVSYNSPLHF.

This chain uses TRBV5-1 with TRBJ2-2; TRBD2 might be the D (5 bases). V was pared by 4 bases and J by 1 base, with 11 bases between. Germline CDR1 is SGHRS and CDR2 is YFSETQ. The CDR3 has 15 residues. CDR3 DNA sequence: TGCGCCAGCAGCCAAACCGGGGAGAACACCGGGGAGCTGTTTTTT. It translates to CASSQTGENTGELFF. The full variable domain, in which reference TRBV5-1 and TRBJ2-2 provide the parts outside the CDR3, is KAGVTQTPRYLIKTRGQQVTLSCSPISGHRSVSWYQQTPGQGLQFLFEYFSETQRNKGNFPGRFSGRQFSNSRSEMNVSTLELGDSALYLCASSQTGENTGELFFGEGSRLTVL.

V usage is TRBV5-4 and J usage is TRBJ2-7; D may be TRBD1 (6 bases). Germline V gene data show CDR1 as SGHNT and CDR2 as YYREEE (reference sequence). The CDR3 sequence is 13 residues long. V was cut by 4 bases and J by 2 bases, with 10 bases left in between. The CDR3 DNA follows: TGTGCCAGCAGCGATAGGACAGCCTACGAGCAGTACTTC. This encodes CASSDRTAYEQYF. Drawing the rest from reference TRBV5-4 and TRBJ2-7, the complete variable domain is ETGVTQSPTHLIKTRGQQVTLRCSSQSGHNTVSWYQQALGQGPQFIFQYYREEENGRGNFPPRFSGLQFPNYSSELNVNALELDDSALYLCASSDRTAYEQYFGPGTRLTVT.

V gene TRBV3-1 (or the pseudogene TRBV3-2) combines with J gene TRBJ1-3; D remains unclear. This CDR3 spans 15 amino acids. The V end lost 1 base, the J end lost 1 base, and 8 bases lay between the germline ends. Germline V gives CDR1 LGHDT, CDR2 YNNKEL (reference sequence). CDR3 nucleotide sequence: TGTGCCAGCAGCCAAGGACGGAGTTCTGGAAACACCATATATTTT. As protein: CASSQGRSSGNTIYF.

V and J are TRBV5-6 and TRBJ2-1; TRBD2 matches at 12 bases. The germline gives CDR1 SGHDT, CDR2 YYEEEE. J lost 4 bases, V lost 7 bases, and 9 bases had no gene match. This CDR3 spans 16 amino acids. The CDR3, as DNA: TGTGCCAGCGTACCTAGCGGGAGGGCCCTATACAATGAGCAGTTCTTC. Its translation: CASVPSGRALYNEQFF.

The V and J genes are TRBV18 and TRBJ1-1; D is undetermined. Deletions cut 3 bases from V and 1 base from J, with 9 bases between. CDR3 length: 14 residues. The V gene's germline CDR1 is KGHSH and CDR2 LQKENI. In DNA form, the CDR3 reads TGTGCCAGCTCACCGAATGTACAGAACACTGAAGCTTTCTTT. It encodes CASSPNVQNTEAFF. Using reference TRBV18 and TRBJ1-1 for the parts outside the CDR3, the full variable domain is NAGVMQNPRHLVRRRGQEARLRCSPMKGHSHVYWYRQLPEEGLKFMVYLQKENIIDESGMPKERFSAEFPKEGPSILRIQQVVRGDSAAYFCASSPNVQNTEAFFGQGTRLTVV.

The rearrangement joins TRBV5-1 to TRBJ2-1; D is perhaps TRBD2 (6 bases). Germline lookup yields CDR1 SGHRS and CDR2 YFSETQ. V was pared by 0 bases and J by 7 bases, with 14 bases between. The CDR3 extends over 15 amino acids. Here the CDR3 DNA reads TGCGCCAGCAGCTTGGATACGGGAGTATTTAATGAGCAGTTCTTC. Translation: CASSLDTGVFNEQFF.

J is TRBJ2-5 and V is TRBV25-1; the D is unclear. The CDR3 has 12 residues. V shed 6 bases and J shed 5 bases, with 10 bases lying between them. CDR1 and CDR2 (germline): MGHDK, SYGVNS. The CDR3 sequence is CASRGPTETQYF. The CDR3, as DNA: TGTGCCAGCAGGGGCCCGACGGAGACCCAGTACTTC. Together with reference TRBV25-1 and TRBJ2-5, the CDR3 gives the full variable domain: EADIYQTPRYLVIGTGKKITLECSQTMGHDKMYWYQQDPGMELHLIHYSYGVNSTEKGDLSSESTVSRIRTEHFPLTLESARPSHTSQYLCASRGPTETQYFGPGTRLLVL.

This chain connects TRBV29-1 to TRBJ1-1; TRBD1 might be the D (6 bases). The germline CDR1 and CDR2 sequences are SQVTM and ANQGSEA. The CDR3 spans 13 residues. V was trimmed by 7 bases and J by 4 bases, leaving 16 bases between them. The CDR3 sequence: CSATDRSGTEAFF. The CDR3 nucleotides are TGCAGCGCCACGGACAGATCGGGCACTGAAGCTTTCTTT.

This chain joins TRBV28 and TRBJ1-5, with a possible D match to TRBD1 (5 bases). CDR1 and CDR2 from the germline V gene are MDHEN and SYDVKM. CDR3 size: 12 residues. V dropped 8 bases and J dropped 5 bases, with 10 bases sitting between them. The CDR3 is CASLQGDQPQHF. The CDR3 DNA follows: TGTGCCAGCCTACAAGGGGATCAGCCCCAGCATTTT. Full variable domain (remainder filled in from reference TRBV28 and TRBJ1-5): DVKVTQSSRYLVKRTGEKVFLECVQDMDHENMFWYRQDPGLGLRLIYFSYDVKMKEKGDIPEGYSVSREKKERFSLILESASTNQTSMYLCASLQGDQPQHFGDGTRLSIL.

The chain recombines TRBV6-7 with TRBJ1-5; TRBD1 agrees at 7 bases. TRBV6-7 qualifies as an ORF whose function is uncertain. The CDR3 has 16 amino acids. Trimming at V came to 10 bases and at J to 0 bases, leaving 12 bases not matched to a gene. The CDR3 nucleotides are TGTGCCACCCCGACTTCGACAGGGATTAGCAATCAGCCCCAGCATTTT. It is translated as CATPTSTGISNQPQHF.

The CDR3 DNA follows: TGTGCCAGCACTGGATCTGGGACAGGAACCTACGAGCAGTACTTC. Translated, it gives CASTGSGTGTYEQYF. V is TRBV28 and J is TRBJ2-7; TRBD1 aligns across 8 bases. Trimming at V came to 7 bases and at J to 2 bases, leaving 10 bases not matched to a gene. The CDR3 runs to 15 residues. Germline V gene data show CDR1 as MDHEN and CDR2 as SYDVKM.

The gene calls are TRBV5-4 and TRBJ2-6; 12 nucleotides line up with TRBD1. The germline V gene has CDR1 SGHNT and CDR2 YYREEE (reference sequence). The CDR3 sequence is 18 residues long. The V segment lost 5 bases and the J segment 1 base; nucleotides outside the gene matches: 7. The CDR3 region has the DNA TGTGCCAGCAGTTTGAGGGACAGGGGGCCATCTGGGGCCAACGTCCTGACTTTC. It is translated as CASSLRDRGPSGANVLTF.

The chain carries TRBV27 and TRBJ2-3; 11 positions agree with TRBD2. V trimming: 2 bases; J trimming: 2 bases; junction bases outside the gene matches: 6. Germline V gives CDR1 MNHEY, CDR2 SMNVEV (reference sequence). The CDR3 has 17 residues. The CDR3, as DNA: TGTGCCAGCAGTTTAAGTGGGACTAGCGGCCCCACAGATACGCAGTATTTT. This sequence encodes CASSLSGTSGPTDTQYF.

This rearrangement joins TRBV19 to TRBJ1-1; D may be TRBD1 (6 bases). V shed 4 bases and J shed 6 bases, with 15 bases lying between them. The germline CDR1 and CDR2 sequences are LNHDA and SQIVND (reference sequence). CDR3 length: 14 amino acids. CDR3 in amino acids: CASSTPGRGAEAFF. For the CDR3, the DNA is TGTGCCAGTAGTACTCCTGGGAGGGGGGCTGAAGCTTTCTTT.

V and J are TRBV2 and TRBJ2-3, with 14 bases aligning to TRBD2. The CDR3 loop spans 17 amino acids. Unmatched junction bases numbered 8, after V lost 6 bases and J lost 3 bases. Germline assignment: CDR1 SNHLY and CDR2 FYNNEI. CDR3 coding DNA: TGTGCCAGCAGCATGAGACTAGCGGGAGGGCCGACAGATACGCAGTATTTT. Translated: CASSMRLAGGPTDTQYF.

The chain recombines TRBV5-6 with TRBJ1-4; D is unresolved. V was shortened by 4 bases and J by 4 bases, with 8 bases between the two germline ends. Germline V CDR1 and CDR2: SGHDT, YYEEEE. CDR3 size: 13 residues. CDR3 amino acids: CASSPHINEKLFF. CDR3 nucleotide sequence: TGTGCCAGCAGCCCCCACATTAATGAAAAACTGTTTTTT.

The chain uses TRBV12-3 or TRBV12-4 and TRBJ2-5; D is perhaps TRBD1 (5 bases). This CDR3 is built from 13 residues. Trimming shortened V by 6 bases and J by 3 bases, and 11 bases separated the two germline ends. The CDR3 nucleotides are TGTGCCAGCAGGTCTTGGGGCGAAGAGACCCAGTACTTC. Protein sequence: CASRSWGEETQYF.

The CDR3 DNA follows: TGTGCCAGCGTCGTTCCTCGTCGGGGGAAGGGTGGCTACACCTTC. Translating it yields CASVVPRRGKGGYTF. This sequence joins TRBV28 and TRBJ1-2, with D possibly TRBD1 on 5 matching bases. V was trimmed by 8 bases and J by 7 bases, leaving 23 bases between them. Germline CDR1 MDHEN, CDR2 SYDVKM. The CDR3 is 15 amino acids.

This clone was detected only once. CDR3 sequence reads: CALEPGHNSPLHF. The CDR3 region has the DNA TGTGCCCTCGAGCCAGGGCATAATTCACCCCTCCACTTT. The chain uses TRBV30 and TRBJ1-6; weak D call: TRBD1 (5 bases). This CDR3 region has 13 residues. The V gene's germline CDR1 is GTSNPN and CDR2 SVGIG (reference sequence). Trimming removed 8 bases from V and 5 bases from J, with 13 bases in between.

This clone was picked up a small number of times. This rearrangement joins TRBV7-9 to TRBJ1-2; D might be TRBD1 (5 bases). CDR3 length: 14 amino acids. CDR1 and CDR2 from the germline V gene are SEHNR and FQNEAQ (reference sequence). Trimming stripped 6 bases from V and 7 bases from J, with 18 bases between. CDR3 DNA sequence: TGTGCCAGCAGTTATCGGGACCCGGGAGGTGGCTACACCTTC. Its protein product is CASSYRDPGGGYTF.

The V and J genes are TRBV10-1 and TRBJ2-7, with D tentatively TRBD2 (6 bases). The V end was cut by 3 bases, the J end by 2 bases, with 11 bases between. Germline loops: CDR1 WNHNN, CDR2 SYGVQD (reference sequence). The CDR3 runs to 14 residues. DNA of the CDR3: TGCGCCAGCAGTGATGGGAGCGGGCCCTACGAGCAGTACTTC. Its translation is CASSDGSGPYEQYF.

This sequence joins TRBV3-1 (or the pseudogene TRBV3-2) and TRBJ2-7; D possibly corresponds to TRBD1 (6 bases). This CDR3 has 15 amino acids. Trimming cost V 8 bases and J 0 bases, with 17 bases left between them. In germline, CDR1 is LGHDT, CDR2 YNNKEL (reference sequence). CDR3 nucleotide sequence: TGTGCCAGCGCGGTTCCCACAGGGAACTCCTACGAGCAGTACTTC. It encodes CASAVPTGNSYEQYF.